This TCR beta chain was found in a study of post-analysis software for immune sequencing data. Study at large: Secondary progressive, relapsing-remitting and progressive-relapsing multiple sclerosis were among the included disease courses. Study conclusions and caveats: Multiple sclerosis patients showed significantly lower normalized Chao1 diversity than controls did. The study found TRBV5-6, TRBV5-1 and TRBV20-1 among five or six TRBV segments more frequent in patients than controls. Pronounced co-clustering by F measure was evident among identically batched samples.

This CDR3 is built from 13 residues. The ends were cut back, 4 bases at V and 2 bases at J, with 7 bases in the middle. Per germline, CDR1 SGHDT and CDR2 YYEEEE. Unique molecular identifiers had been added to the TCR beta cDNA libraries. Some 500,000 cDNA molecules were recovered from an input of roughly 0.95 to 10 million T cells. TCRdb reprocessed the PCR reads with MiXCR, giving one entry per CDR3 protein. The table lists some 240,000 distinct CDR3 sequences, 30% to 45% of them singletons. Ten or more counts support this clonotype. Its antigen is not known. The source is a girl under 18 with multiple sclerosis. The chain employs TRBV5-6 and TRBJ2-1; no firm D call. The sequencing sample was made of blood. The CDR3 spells CASSLRPYNEQFF. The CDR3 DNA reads TGTGCCAGCAGCCTGAGACCCTACAATGAGCAGTTCTTC.